This T cell receptor beta chain is from a study of long-term antiretroviral therapy in people with HIV. The CDR3 runs to 16 residues. V lost 2 bases and J 4 bases, leaving 13 bases between the germline ends. In germline, CDR1 is SGHDT, CDR2 YYEEEE. Broader study findings: Post-ART samples showed increased diversity that remained below transplant donor control levels.

Of note for this clone: Its specificity is not known.

Assay version v3.0 of immunoSEQ was used, and it was run at survey level. Clones were sequenced by immunoSEQ multiplex PCR, and TCRdb holds only the in-frame ones, with some missing. This sample has 25,000 to 30,000 clones, with roughly 92% found just once. The chain combines TRBV5-6 with TRBJ1-6; the D is unclear. Source: unsorted PBMCs, taken almost 6.7 years after starting antiretroviral therapy. The source is a woman aged 40 to 55 with HIV. The CDR3 DNA is TGTGCCAGCAGCTTTCCCCAGGAGAGATATAATTCACCCCTCCACTTT. Its protein product is CASSFPQERYNSPLHF.